Included here is one TCR beta chain sequence, with context. The antigen is undetermined. The assay was immunoSEQ multiplex PCR, and TCRdb's table has in-frame clones only and misses some. The repertoire holds about 21,000 clones, with around 89% as singletons. The data were taken from a study of T cells after posttransplantation cyclophosphamide. Study-level results: Skin or GI-infiltrating T cells shared few TRB sequences with blood. After PTCy, TRB diversity resembled that of CNI/methotrexate controls.

V was clipped by 5 bases and J by 5 bases; unmatched bases: 5. This CDR3 is 15 amino acids long. Per the germline V gene, CDR1 is SNHLY and CDR2 is FYNNEI. Controls had myeloablative marrow grafts with methotrexate and calcineurin inhibitor, sampled at 1 year. The receptor comes from a female patient in her thirties or forties who received an allogeneic stem cell transplant from an unrelated donor, was CMV-positive, and had acute and chronic GVHD. Some T cells may be provided by the graft donor. The chain couples TRBV2 to TRBJ1-4, with TRBD1 matching 10 bases. The sequenced sample was PBMCs, obtained roughly 49 weeks after allogeneic stem cell transplant with calcineurin inhibitor and methotrexate. The CDR3 nucleotides read TGTGCCAGCAGTCCTCGGACAGGGGGAAATGAAAAACTGTTTTTT. Translating it yields CASSPRTGGNEKLFF.